These 29 T cell receptor beta chains were sequenced from one sample in a study of memory CD4+ T cells and cytomegalovirus serostatus. The sort gate was single viable CD3+CD4+CD8-CD45RO+ cells for memory CD4+ T cells. TCRdb keeps only in-frame clones here, not all; method: immunoSEQ multiplex PCR. The sample holds roughly 84,000 clones, roughly 80% seen once. Sequenced material: memory CD4+ T cells from blood. Receptor source: an adult in good health and CMV-seronegative.

The V call is TRBV18, the J call TRBJ2-5; D gene uncertain. From germline, CDR1 is KGHSH and CDR2 LQKENI. The CDR3 contains 13 residues. Trimming shortened V by 3 bases and J by 3 bases, and 8 bases separated the two germline ends. The CDR3 loop is CASSPGKEETQYF. CDR3 coding DNA: TGTGCCAGCTCACCGGGGAAGGAAGAGACCCAGTACTTC.

This clone was seen a single time. The chain joins TRBV19 to TRBJ2-7; the match to TRBD2 covers 8 bases. The CDR3 has 16 residues. The germline V gene encodes CDR1 LNHDA and CDR2 SQIVND (reference sequence). Unmatched junction bases numbered 10, after V lost 4 bases and J lost 2 bases. CDR3 sequence (DNA): TGTGCCAGTAGTAGCCAGGCGGGGGGTCCCGCCTACGAGCAGTACTTC. As protein: CASSSQAGGPAYEQYF.

The chain recombines TRBV23-1 with TRBJ1-3; 7 bases map to TRBD1. TRBV23-1 falls under the ORF class, with uncertain function. The CDR3 is 19 residues long. V dropped 6 bases and J dropped 0; count of bases not matched to a gene: 17. CDR3 sequence (DNA): TGCGCCAGCAGCTCTGAATCTGGACAGGAGTGTTCCTCTGGAAACACCATATATTTT. Its protein is CASSSESGQECSSGNTIYF.

A single count supports this clone. This rearrangement joins TRBV19 to TRBJ1-1; D unresolved. CDR3 length: 13 residues. Deletions cut 3 bases from V and 2 bases from J, with 7 bases between. Germline assignment: CDR1 LNHDA and CDR2 SQIVND (reference sequence). CDR3 sequence (DNA): TGTGCCAGTAGTATCAGCCCCAACACTGAAGCTTTCTTT. It is translated as CASSISPNTEAFF.

The chain combines TRBV6-6 with TRBJ2-7; D is perhaps TRBD2 (5 bases). Germline lookup yields CDR1 MNHNY and CDR2 SVGAGI (reference sequence). This CDR3 comprises 12 residues. V lost 9 bases and J 6 bases, leaving 15 bases between the germline ends. The CDR3 spells CASSPGFGEQYF. CDR3 DNA: TGTGCCAGTTCGCCGGGGTTCGGCGAGCAGTACTTC.

CDR3 residues: CASSWDRGGGYGYTF. CDR3 DNA: TGTGCCAGCAGCTGGGACAGGGGAGGGGGGTATGGCTACACCTTC. The rearrangement links TRBV7-8 to TRBJ1-2; 10 bases align to TRBD1. This CDR3 is 15 amino acids long. CDR1 and CDR2 (germline): SGHVS, FQNEAQ. The ends lost 4 bases at V and 5 bases at J; junction bases unmatched: 7. The full variable domain, rest sourced from reference TRBV7-8 and TRBJ1-2, is GAGVSQSPRYKVAKRGQDVALRCDPISGHVSLFWYQQALGQGPEFLTYFQNEAQLDKSGLPSDRFFAERPEGSVSTLKIQRTQQEDSAVYLCASSWDRGGGYGYTFGSGTRLTVV.

The chain links TRBV19 to TRBJ2-3; 11 positions agree with TRBD2. With 5 bases clipped from V and 3 bases from J, the junction kept 7 bases outside the gene matches. CDR1 is LNHDA, CDR2 SQIVND, per germline (reference sequence). The CDR3 sequence is 16 residues long. CDR3 nucleotide sequence: TGTGCCAGTAGTGAGGGTAGCGGGGGGGCAACAGATACGCAGTATTTT. Translating it yields CASSEGSGGATDTQYF.

This rearrangement joins TRBV7-2 to TRBJ1-6; no firm D call. This CDR3 has 17 amino acids. Germline CDR1 SGHTA, CDR2 FQGNSA. Trimming stripped 5 bases from V and 0 bases from J, with 14 bases between. This CDR3 is CASSTPPGSSYNSPLHF. The CDR3, as DNA: TGTGCCAGCAGCACCCCGCCGGGGAGCTCCTATAATTCACCCCTCCACTTT.

J is TRBJ2-1 and V is TRBV6-1, with D perhaps TRBD1 (6 bases). This CDR3 is built from 14 residues. Trimming stripped 5 bases from V and 4 bases from J, with 12 bases between. CDR1 and CDR2 from the germline V gene are MNHNS and SASEGT. The CDR3 spells CASSKTGSYNEQFF. Written as DNA, the CDR3 is TGTGCCAGCAGTAAGACAGGCAGTTACAATGAGCAGTTCTTC.

This chain uses TRBV19 with TRBJ1-5; possible D gene TRBD1, 6 bases. The germline V gene encodes CDR1 LNHDA and CDR2 SQIVND (reference sequence). Trimming removed 7 bases from V and 4 bases from J, with 17 bases in between. CDR3 length: 15 amino acids. The CDR3 sequence is CASTPVGGGNQPQHF. CDR3 sequence (DNA): TGTGCCAGTACCCCCGTAGGGGGGGGAAATCAGCCCCAGCATTTT.

This chain connects TRBV5-4 to TRBJ1-2; 9 bases map to TRBD1. Germline values: CDR1 SGHNT, CDR2 YYREEE (reference sequence). V dropped 1 base and J dropped 4; count of bases not matched to a gene: 2. The CDR3 covers 14 residues. The CDR3 spells CASSLTGGSYGYTF. CDR3 nucleotide sequence: TGTGCCAGCAGCTTGACAGGGGGCTCCTATGGCTACACCTTC.

The CDR3 coding sequence is TGTGCCAGCATGGGCAGGGTGGGCAATCAGCCCCAGCATTTT. It codes for CASMGRVGNQPQHF. The V gene is TRBV6-5, the J gene TRBJ1-5, with a tentative D call TRBD1 (5 bases). V lost 7 bases and J 2 bases, leaving 12 bases between the germline ends. The CDR3 extends over 14 amino acids. The germline V gene has CDR1 MNHEY and CDR2 SVGAGI.

The gene calls are TRBV2 and TRBJ1-3; D might be TRBD1 (5 bases). V gave up 4 bases and J gave up 2 bases, with 12 bases separating them. The V gene's germline CDR1 is SNHLY and CDR2 FYNNEI. The CDR3 is made up of 15 amino acids. CDR3 region: CASSAQGGPGNTIYF. The CDR3 nucleotides are TGTGCCAGCAGTGCGCAGGGAGGGCCTGGAAACACCATATATTTT.

This clone was counted only a few times. The chain recombines TRBV7-9 with TRBJ2-2; D is perhaps TRBD1 (5 bases). This CDR3 has 15 residues. In germline, CDR1 is SEHNR, CDR2 FQNEAQ (reference sequence). V was shortened by 2 bases and J by 6 bases, with 13 bases between the two germline ends. The CDR3 is CASSLRPGSPGELFF. CDR3 bases: TGTGCCAGCAGCTTACGTCCAGGGTCCCCCGGGGAGCTGTTTTTT.

The rearrangement uses TRBV11-2 and TRBJ2-3, with D possibly TRBD2 on 5 matching bases. V lost 4 bases and J 6 bases, leaving 17 bases between the germline ends. The CDR3 has 15 amino acids. CDR1 and CDR2 (germline): SGHAT, FQNNGV. This chain's CDR3 is CASSWRGIGSDTQYF. Written as DNA, the CDR3 is TGTGCCAGCAGCTGGAGAGGGATAGGATCGGATACGCAGTATTTT.

The chain recombines TRBV7-2 with TRBJ2-1; 12 nucleotides line up with TRBD2. V lost 6 bases, J lost 5 bases, and 2 bases stayed unmatched. Germline CDR1 and CDR2: SGHTA and FQGNSA. The CDR3 sequence is 14 residues long. The CDR3 DNA reads TGTGCCAGCAGTCGGACTAGCGGGGACAATGAGCAGTTCTTC. Its protein is CASSRTSGDNEQFF.

The chain employs TRBV6-4 and TRBJ2-1; D is perhaps TRBD1 or TRBD2 (5 bases each). Germline V lookup: CDR1 MRHNA, CDR2 SNTAGT. With 9 bases removed from V and 6 bases from J, the gap between germline ends came to 18 bases. CDR3 length: 14 residues. The CDR3 nucleotides are TGTGCCAGTCGATTAACGGGGCAGTCCAATGAGCAGTTCTTC. It encodes CASRLTGQSNEQFF.

Concerning this clone itself: One end of the junction fails to match germline, which may point to a read error. V is TRBV30 and J is TRBJ1-2, with D unresolved. Germline values: CDR1 GTSNPN, CDR2 SVGIG (reference sequence). The CDR3 contains 11 residues. CDR3 DNA sequence: TGTGCCTGGAGGGGAATCCGCAGCATCTCCTTC. It encodes CAWRGIRSISF.

This clone has a handful of counts. This chain uses TRBV10-3 with TRBJ1-1; D is perhaps TRBD1 (6 bases). The germline V and J ends were trimmed by 6 bases and 8 bases, with 19 bases remaining between them. Germline V gene data show CDR1 as ENHRY and CDR2 as SYGVKD. The CDR3 runs 14 residues. The CDR3 nucleotides read TGTGCCATCAGGACGACAGTTGATACAGGGGAAGCTTTCTTT. Protein: CAIRTTVDTGEAFF.

The V and J genes are TRBV19 and TRBJ2-2; possible D gene TRBD1, 6 bases. Germline loops: CDR1 LNHDA, CDR2 SQIVND (reference sequence). The CDR3 runs 13 residues. V lost 5 bases, J lost 6 bases, and 10 bases lay in between. The chain's CDR3 is CASSREGAGELFF. CDR3 in DNA: TGTGCCAGTAGTCGAGAGGGGGCCGGGGAGCTGTTTTTT.

This clone was seen only once. The chain is built from TRBV18 and TRBJ2-7; D unresolved. V lost 6 bases and J 3 bases, leaving 9 bases between the germline ends. Germline CDR1 KGHSH, CDR2 LQKENI. The CDR3 covers 12 residues. DNA for the CDR3: TGTGCCAGCTCCCCCGCCGACTACGAGCAGTACTTC. This codes for CASSPADYEQYF.

The chain is built from TRBV10-3 and TRBJ2-5, with D possibly being TRBD2 (7 bases). The CDR3 extends over 15 amino acids. Deletions cut 4 bases from V and 4 bases from J, with 16 bases between. Germline CDR1 and CDR2: ENHRY and SYGVKD. The CDR3 here is CAISAGGVLSETQYF. CDR3 nucleotide sequence: TGTGCCATCAGTGCGGGGGGCGTTCTATCAGAGACCCAGTACTTC.

The chain employs TRBV5-1 and TRBJ2-2; D is perhaps TRBD1 or TRBD2 (5 bases each). The CDR3 is made up of 15 amino acids. In germline, CDR1 is SGHRS, CDR2 YFSETQ. Trimming removed 4 bases from V and 3 bases from J, with 13 bases in between. CDR3 nucleotide sequence: TGCGCCAGCAGCCTCGGGGACCCTTACACCGGGGAGCTGTTTTTT. Protein product: CASSLGDPYTGELFF.

V is TRBV12-5 and J is TRBJ1-6; D is undetermined. Germline assignment: CDR1 LGHNT and CDR2 FRNRAP. Trimming pared 8 bases from V and 0 bases from J, leaving 8 bases between. The CDR3 contains 14 residues. CDR3 DNA sequence: TGTGCTAGTTGCGAGTCCTCCTATAATTCACCCCTCCACTTT. Translated: CASCESSYNSPLHF.

V is TRBV7-8 and J is TRBJ1-2; 7 positions match TRBD1. The germline CDR1 and CDR2 sequences are SGHVS and FQNEAQ. The CDR3 length is 12 residues. The trim removed 5 bases at V and 8 bases at J, leaving 5 bases unmatched. In nucleotides, the CDR3 is TGTGCCAGCAGCCGACAGGGAACAGGCTACACCTTC. Its translation: CASSRQGTGYTF.

This rearrangement joins TRBV6-5 to TRBJ1-1, with D unclear. Trimming removed 6 bases at V and 1 base at J, with 9 bases between. The CDR3 length is 13 residues. Germline V gene data show CDR1 as MNHEY and CDR2 as SVGAGI. This chain's CDR3 is CASRQRWNTEAFF. CDR3 DNA sequence: TGTGCCAGCAGGCAGCGGTGGAACACTGAAGCTTTCTTT.

This chain joins TRBV2 and TRBJ1-2, with 7 bases fitting TRBD1. V gave up 4 bases and J gave up 8 bases; unmatched junction bases: 10. CDR1 and CDR2 from the germline V gene are SNHLY and FYNNEI. The CDR3 length is 14 residues. The DNA of the CDR3 is TGTGCCAGCAGTGTCGGACAGGCCCTTCCCGGCTACACCTTC. It is translated as CASSVGQALPGYTF.

The chain carries TRBV28 and TRBJ1-5; 7 bases align to TRBD1. CDR3 length: 19 amino acids. Per the germline V gene, CDR1 is MDHEN and CDR2 is SYDVKM. With 2 bases clipped from V and 4 bases from J, the junction kept 17 bases outside the gene matches. In DNA form, the CDR3 reads TGTGCCAGCAGTTTAAGGTCAGGGGGGTGGATGCAACCTAATCAGCCCCAGCATTTT. Its protein is CASSLRSGGWMQPNQPQHF.

V is TRBV7-3 and J is TRBJ1-5; tentatively, D is TRBD1 (6 bases). V lost 1 base, J lost 2 bases, and 9 bases lay in between. The length of the CDR3 is 15 residues. Germline V lookup: CDR1 SGHTA, CDR2 FQGTGA. The chain's CDR3 is CASSLMGGGNQPQHF. The CDR3 DNA follows: TGTGCCAGCAGCTTAATGGGGGGCGGCAATCAGCCCCAGCATTTT.